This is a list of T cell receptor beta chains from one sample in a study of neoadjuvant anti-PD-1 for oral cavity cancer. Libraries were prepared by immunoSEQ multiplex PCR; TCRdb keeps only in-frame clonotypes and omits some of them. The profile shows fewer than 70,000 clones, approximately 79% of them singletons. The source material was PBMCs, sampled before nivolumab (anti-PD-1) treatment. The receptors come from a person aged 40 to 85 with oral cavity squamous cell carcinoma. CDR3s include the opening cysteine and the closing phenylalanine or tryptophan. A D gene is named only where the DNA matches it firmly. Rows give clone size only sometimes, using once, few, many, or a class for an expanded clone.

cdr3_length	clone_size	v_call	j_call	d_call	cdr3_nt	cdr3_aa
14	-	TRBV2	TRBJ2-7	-	TGTGCCAGCAGGGGCGTGGGCAGGGGGGACGAGCAGTACTTC	CASRGVGRGDEQYF
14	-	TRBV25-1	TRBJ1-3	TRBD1	TGTGCCAGCAGCACAGGGGCCCTTGGAAACACCATATATTTT	CASSTGALGNTIYF
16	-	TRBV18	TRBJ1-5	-	TGTGCCAGCTCACCACAGGGGGTGAGAAGCAATCAGCCCCAGCATTTT	CASSPQGVRSNQPQHF
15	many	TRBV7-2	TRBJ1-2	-	TGTGCCAGCAGCTTAAGTCGGTCAGTGTCCTATGGCTACACCTTC	CASSLSRSVSYGYTF
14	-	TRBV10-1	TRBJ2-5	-	TGCGCCAGCAGCGATGGGGCACTTATGGAGACCCAGTACTTC	CASSDGALMETQYF
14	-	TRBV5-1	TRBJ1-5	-	TGCGCCAGCAGTAACGGGGGGAGCAATCAGCCCCAGCATTTT	CASSNGGSNQPQHF
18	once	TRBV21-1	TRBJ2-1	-	TGTGCCAGCTCCCGAGAGGGAGCGGGAGAAGGAACCTACAATGAGCAGTTCTTC	CASSREGAGEGTYNEQFF
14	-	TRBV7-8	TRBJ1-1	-	TGTGCCAGCAGCTTCGAGGGGGTGAACACTGAAGCTTTCTTT	CASSFEGVNTEAFF
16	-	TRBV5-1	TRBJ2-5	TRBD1	TGCGCCAGCAGCTTGGATCCGACAGGGGGGGGAGAGACCCAGTACTTC	CASSLDPTGGGETQYF
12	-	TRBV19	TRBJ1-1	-	TGTGCCAGTAGTCCCCCCAGCACTGAAGCTTTCTTT	CASSPPSTEAFF
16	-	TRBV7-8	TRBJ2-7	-	TGTGCCAGCAGCCCAGGAGGCGGGACTCTATCCTACGAGCAGTACTTC	CASSPGGGTLSYEQYF
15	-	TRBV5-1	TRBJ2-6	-	TGCGCCACGGGGGAGATGGCCTCTGGGGCCAACGTCCTGACTTTC	CATGEMASGANVLTF
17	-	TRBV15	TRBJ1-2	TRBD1	TGTGCCACCAGCAGAGATCTGGGGACAGGGAGGGACTATGGCTACACCTTC	CATSRDLGTGRDYGYTF
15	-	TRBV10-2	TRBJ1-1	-	TGCGCCAGCAAGGCCCGGACGTATTTGAACACTGAAGCTTTCTTT	CASKARTYLNTEAFF
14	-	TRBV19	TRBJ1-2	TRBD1	TGTGCCAGTAGTACGGGACAGGGGAGTAAGGGCTACACCTTC	CASSTGQGSKGYTF
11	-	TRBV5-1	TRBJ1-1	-	TGCGCCAGCAGCTTGGGTCCGGAAGCTTTCTTT	CASSLGPEAFF
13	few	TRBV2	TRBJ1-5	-	TGTGCCGGAGCTTCAGATAGCAATCAGCCCCAGCATTTT	CAGASDSNQPQHF